These 5 T cell receptor beta chains were all obtained from the same sample, sequenced in a study of lymphopenia after photon versus proton radiotherapy. Repertoires were generated with immunoSEQ multiplex PCR, while TCRdb's copy carries only in-frame clones and drops some. This table has roughly 8,300 clones, 88% appearing once. Here the sequenced sample was peripheral blood, taken from a patient treated with photon-based radiotherapy. These receptors all stem from an elderly man with cholangiocarcinoma.

V usage is TRBV4-1 and J usage is TRBJ2-3; D is unresolved. The CDR3 loop spans 13 amino acids. The germline gives CDR1 MGHRA, CDR2 YSYEKL. The ends were cut back, 5 bases at V and 13 bases at J, with 19 bases in the middle. CDR3 bases: TGCGCCAGCAGCAAGACAAGCCCGTCGGCCGAGTATTTT. It yields the protein CASSKTSPSAEYF.

This clone was seen once. The chain uses TRBV27 and TRBJ2-7; D not resolved. CDR1 and CDR2 (germline): MNHEY, SMNVEV (reference sequence). V lost 3 bases to trimming and J lost 3 bases, with 9 bases between them. The CDR3 is 13 residues long. CDR3 sequence (DNA): TGTGCCAGCAGTTTGAGCCCCCACTACGAGCAGTACTTC. Its translation is CASSLSPHYEQYF.

The chain has TRBV2 and TRBJ2-5, with 13 bases matching TRBD2. Trimming took 4 bases from V and 4 from J; bases not matched to a gene: 0. The CDR3 spans 14 residues. Looked up from germline, CDR1 is SNHLY and CDR2 is FYNNEI. Here the CDR3 reads CASSGTSGGETQYF. DNA of the CDR3: TGTGCCAGCAGTGGGACTAGCGGGGGAGAGACCCAGTACTTC.

The J gene is TRBJ1-2, the V gene TRBV5-1; D is possibly TRBD1 (5 bases). With 5 bases removed from V and 8 bases from J, the gap between germline ends came to 13 bases. From germline, CDR1 is SGHRS and CDR2 YFSETQ. This CDR3 comprises 12 residues. In DNA form, the CDR3 reads TGCGCCAGCAGGCTTGGGACCTTCGGCTACACCTTC. Translation gives CASRLGTFGYTF.

The chain has TRBV5-6 and TRBJ1-6; 11 bases align to TRBD1. Trimming at V came to 1 base and at J to 14 bases, leaving 5 bases not matched to a gene. The CDR3 has 14 amino acids. In germline, CDR1 is SGHDT, CDR2 YYEEEE. The CDR3: CASSLRTGGNSLHF. CDR3 DNA: TGTGCCAGCAGCTTGAGGACAGGGGGCAACTCCCTCCACTTT.